These 26 T cell receptor beta chains originate from one sample sequenced in a study of cytomegalovirus exposure and HLA in healthy donors. The PCR employed 60 Vbeta primers together with 13 Jbeta primers. The method was immunoSEQ multiplex PCR; TCRdb's version includes in-frame clones alone and lacks a portion of them. The sample includes about 190,000 clones, approximately 75% of them seen just once. Sequenced material: PBMCs. The receptors come from a man aged 25 to 40 in good health and CMV-seropositive.

The V gene is TRBV7-8, the J gene TRBJ2-1; TRBD2 aligns across 7 bases. V was clipped by 4 bases and J by 7 bases; unmatched bases: 10. Germline-derived CDR1 and CDR2 are SGHVS and FQNEAQ. This CDR3 is built from 15 residues. The CDR3 protein is CASSSRPGGGNEQFF. Written as DNA, the CDR3 is TGTGCCAGCAGCTCGAGACCGGGAGGTGGGAATGAGCAGTTCTTC.

The chain is built from TRBV5-1 and TRBJ2-3, with a possible D match to TRBD1 (5 bases). This CDR3 is 15 amino acids long. V was shortened by 9 bases and J by 3 bases, with 20 bases between the two germline ends. CDR1 SGHRS and CDR2 YFSETQ come from the germline V gene. The CDR3 DNA reads as TGCGCCACCCGGATGGGGCAGGGCCGAACAGATACGCAGTATTTT. As protein: CATRMGQGRTDTQYF.

The chain employs TRBV19 and TRBJ2-1; weak D call: TRBD2 (6 bases). Per the germline V gene, CDR1 is LNHDA and CDR2 is SQIVND (reference sequence). The CDR3 covers 14 residues. Trimming shortened V by 10 bases and J by 8 bases, and 21 bases separated the two germline ends. The CDR3 spells CATRRAGSGDEQFF. Written as DNA, the CDR3 is TGTGCCACCAGGCGGGCGGGTTCGGGAGATGAGCAGTTCTTC.

The chain employs TRBV7-9 and TRBJ2-5, with TRBD1 matching over 11 bases. The CDR3 runs 15 residues. V was clipped by 2 bases and J by 5 bases; unmatched bases: 4. Germline lookup yields CDR1 SEHNR and CDR2 FQNEAQ (reference sequence). The CDR3 sequence: CASSLRTGGRETQYF. In nucleotides, the CDR3 is TGTGCCAGCAGCTTACGGACAGGGGGCCGGGAGACCCAGTACTTC.

In the case of this clone: Other DNA sequences in this sample translate to the same CDR3. This chain uses TRBV2 with TRBJ2-5; 9 positions agree with TRBD1. This CDR3 has 13 residues. V shed 6 bases, J shed 5 bases, and the junction held 4 bases outside the gene matches. Germline values: CDR1 SNHLY, CDR2 FYNNEI. The CDR3 DNA reads as TGTGCCAGCAGCGGACAGGGGCGGGAGACCCAGTACTTC. Its protein product is CASSGQGRETQYF.

This clone showed up just once. This chain connects TRBV6-5 to TRBJ1-6; TRBD1 matches 9 bases. The CDR3 covers 14 residues. Trimming cost V 8 bases and J 9 bases; bases outside gene matches: 8. The germline V gene encodes CDR1 MNHEY and CDR2 SVGAGI. DNA for the CDR3: TGTGCCAGCGGTATAGGACAGGGGAGTTCACCCCTCCACTTT. Amino acid sequence: CASGIGQGSSPLHF.

V usage is TRBV7-9 and J usage is TRBJ2-1; 10 nucleotides align to TRBD1. Germline V CDR1 and CDR2: SEHNR, FQNEAQ (reference sequence). V was pared by 4 bases and J by 7 bases, with 4 bases of the junction left unmatched. CDR3 length equals 14 residues. In DNA, the CDR3 is TGTGCCAGCAGCTCGGGACAGGGGTTGAATGAGCAGTTCTTC. Protein product: CASSSGQGLNEQFF.

The chain recombines TRBV5-4 with TRBJ2-3; 10 positions agree with TRBD2. Germline V CDR1 and CDR2: SGHNT, YYREEE (reference sequence). The CDR3 extends over 15 amino acids. J was trimmed by 4 bases and V by 5 bases; bases with no gene match: 7. The CDR3 sequence is CASSPSGRGADTQYF. CDR3 sequence (DNA): TGTGCCAGCAGTCCTAGCGGGAGAGGCGCAGATACGCAGTATTTT.

The genes are TRBV6-5 and TRBJ2-7, with TRBD1 matching 7 bases. The trim removed 5 bases at V and 3 bases at J, leaving 4 bases unmatched. The CDR3 runs 13 residues. From germline, CDR1 is MNHEY and CDR2 SVGAGI. The CDR3 here is CASSASGGYEQYF. CDR3 nucleotides: TGTGCCAGCAGTGCTTCAGGGGGCTACGAGCAGTACTTC.

The V call is TRBV7-9, the J call TRBJ2-3; D possibly corresponds to TRBD2 (7 bases). Per germline, CDR1 SEHNR and CDR2 FQNEAQ (reference sequence). The CDR3 sequence is 14 residues long. V was trimmed by 5 bases and J by 6 bases, leaving 15 bases between them. CDR3 sequence reads: CASSLTGGGDTQYF. CDR3 nucleotide sequence: TGTGCCAGCAGCCTCACGGGGGGCGGGGATACGCAGTATTTT.

This clone came up a few times. This same CDR3 is encoded by further DNA sequences in the sample. V and J are TRBV18 and TRBJ1-3, with 7 bases matching TRBD1. CDR3 length: 16 residues. Germline V gene lookup returns CDR1 KGHSH and CDR2 LQKENI. Unmatched junction bases numbered 8, after V lost 6 bases and J lost 0 bases. The CDR3 bases are TGTGCCAGCTCTCCCCCGGGACAGCGCTCTGGAAACACCATATATTTT. Protein sequence: CASSPPGQRSGNTIYF.

CDR3 DNA sequence: TGTGCCAGTAGCGACCTTCGCAATCAGCCCCAGCATTTT. It specifies CASSDLRNQPQHF. This sequence joins TRBV6-6 and TRBJ1-5; D is uncertain. With 9 bases removed from V and 2 bases from J, the gap between germline ends came to 11 bases. This CDR3 comprises 13 residues. Germline CDR1 and CDR2: MNHNY and SVGAGI (reference sequence).

The chain is built from TRBV5-1 and TRBJ2-3; 12 nucleotides align to TRBD2. The germline V gene has CDR1 SGHRS and CDR2 YFSETQ. The CDR3 sequence is 16 residues long. The junction had 9 bases not matched to a gene; V was cut back by 4 bases and J by 6 bases. The CDR3 spells CASSRRTSGAYDTQYF. CDR3 nucleotide sequence: TGCGCCAGCAGCCGCCGGACTAGCGGGGCCTACGATACGCAGTATTTT.

The chain couples TRBV7-2 to TRBJ2-7; 7 bases align to TRBD1. CDR3 length: 15 residues. Germline lookup yields CDR1 SGHTA and CDR2 FQGNSA. Losses at the gene ends were 7 bases for V and 2 bases for J; bases not matched to a gene: 11. The CDR3 reads CASTPGGAVPYEQYF. The CDR3 nucleotides are TGTGCCAGCACCCCAGGGGGAGCGGTCCCCTACGAGCAGTACTTC. The full variable domain, its missing parts supplied by reference TRBV7-2 and TRBJ2-7, is GAGVSQSPSNKVTEKGKDVELRCDPISGHTALYWYRQSLGQGLEFLIYFQGNSAPDKSGLPSDRFSAERTGGSVSTLTIQRTQQEDSAVYLCASTPGGAVPYEQYFGPGTRLTVT.

The gene calls are TRBV7-6 and TRBJ1-1; D is unresolved. Germline loops: CDR1 SGHVS, CDR2 FNYEAQ. Between the trimmed V and J ends, which lost 5 bases and 1 base, there was a span of 17 bases. The CDR3 runs to 16 residues. The CDR3 DNA sequence: TGTGCCAGCAGCCTCGGCGGGTCCTTAGGGAACACTGAAGCTTTCTTT. Protein: CASSLGGSLGNTEAFF.

The chain links TRBV5-1 to TRBJ1-1; 7 bases are shared with TRBD1. The CDR3 covers 15 residues. J lost 4 bases, V lost 2 bases, and 8 bases had no gene match. Germline V gene data show CDR1 as SGHRS and CDR2 as YFSETQ. CDR3: CASSLQGLGSTEAFF. The CDR3 DNA sequence: TGCGCCAGCAGCTTACAGGGGTTGGGGAGCACTGAAGCTTTCTTT. The full variable domain, its missing parts supplied by reference TRBV5-1 and TRBJ1-1, is KAGVTQTPRYLIKTRGQQVTLSCSPISGHRSVSWYQQTPGQGLQFLFEYFSETQRNKGNFPGRFSGRQFSNSRSEMNVSTLELGDSALYLCASSLQGLGSTEAFFGQGTRLTVV.

This rearrangement joins TRBV5-1 to TRBJ1-2; the match to TRBD1 covers 8 bases. The V gene's germline CDR1 is SGHRS and CDR2 YFSETQ. CDR3 size: 14 residues. The J segment lost 8 bases and the V segment lost 3 bases, leaving 9 bases of the junction unmatched. The CDR3 sequence: CASSWTGQGEGYTF. CDR3 nucleotides: TGCGCCAGCAGCTGGACCGGACAGGGAGAGGGCTACACCTTC.

The chain is built from TRBV11-2 and TRBJ2-5; TRBD2 is a possible D gene (6 bases). CDR1 SGHAT and CDR2 FQNNGV come from the germline V gene. The CDR3 spans 15 residues. Trimming cost V 3 bases and J 5 bases, with 16 bases left between them. CDR3 DNA sequence: TGTGCCAGCAGCTTCTCGGGAGCACAAAGGGAGACCCAGTACTTC. It encodes CASSFSGAQRETQYF.

This clone was picked up one time. This chain joins TRBV7-2 and TRBJ2-4; possibly TRBD2 for D (5 bases). This CDR3 spans 17 amino acids. From germline, CDR1 is SGHTA and CDR2 FQGNSA. V dropped 1 base and J dropped 5 bases, with 18 bases sitting between them. The CDR3 DNA reads as TGTGCCAGCAGCTTAGGTTCGGAACGCGGGTCCCAAAACATTCAGTACTTC. Translating gives CASSLGSERGSQNIQYF. The whole variable domain, remainder taken from reference TRBV7-2 and TRBJ2-4, is GAGVSQSPSNKVTEKGKDVELRCDPISGHTALYWYRQSLGQGLEFLIYFQGNSAPDKSGLPSDRFSAERTGGSVSTLTIQRTQQEDSAVYLCASSLGSERGSQNIQYFGAGTRLSVL.

CDR3 loop: CASSFWDGGTDTQYF. In nucleotides, the CDR3 is TGTGCCAGCAGCTTCTGGGACGGGGGGACAGATACGCAGTATTTT. V and J are TRBV7-9 and TRBJ2-3, with 7 bases fitting TRBD2. CDR1 and CDR2 (germline): SEHNR, FQNEAQ (reference sequence). Unmatched junction bases numbered 6, after V lost 3 bases and J lost 3 bases. This CDR3 contains 15 residues.

V gene TRBV7-8 combines with J gene TRBJ2-5; 15 bases fit TRBD2. V was pared by 5 bases and J by 1 base, with 5 bases of the junction left unmatched. The CDR3 runs 17 residues. CDR1 SGHVS and CDR2 FQNEAQ come from the germline V gene. The CDR3 loop reads CASSLGLAGGLQETQYF. CDR3 bases: TGTGCCAGCAGCCTCGGACTAGCGGGGGGGCTCCAAGAGACCCAGTACTTC.

This clone was seen a few times. The chain combines TRBV27 with TRBJ1-1; 9 bases match TRBD1. The CDR3 contains 14 residues. Germline trimming cut 6 bases from V and 7 bases from J; bases unmatched to any gene: 9. CDR1 and CDR2 (germline): MNHEY, SMNVEV (reference sequence). CDR3 residues: CASSLTGGLVEAFF. CDR3 bases: TGTGCCAGCAGCCTTACAGGGGGCTTAGTTGAAGCTTTCTTT.

This chain uses TRBV30 with TRBJ1-1; possible D gene TRBD1, 5 bases. This CDR3 region has 13 residues. V was clipped by 8 bases and J by 1 base, with 14 bases between them. Germline CDR1 is GTSNPN and CDR2 is SVGIG (reference sequence). The DNA for the CDR3 is TGTGCCGGTTCCGGGACTTCGAACACTGAAGCTTTCTTT. Translated, it gives CAGSGTSNTEAFF.

V gene TRBV4-3 combines with J gene TRBJ2-1; possibly TRBD2 for D (6 bases). This CDR3 spans 14 amino acids. CDR1 LGHNA and CDR2 YSLEER come from the germline V gene. V was shortened by 6 bases and J by 7 bases, with 16 bases between the two germline ends. The CDR3 DNA reads TGCGCCAGCAGTCCCCAGACCCGGGGGAATGAGCAGTTCTTC. This sequence encodes CASSPQTRGNEQFF.

This clone was seen once. The chain joins TRBV7-9 to TRBJ2-3, with D possibly matching TRBD2 (6 bases). The germline CDR1 and CDR2 sequences are SEHNR and FQNEAQ (reference sequence). V gave up 1 base and J gave up 2 bases, with 16 bases separating them. This CDR3 has 17 amino acids. Here the CDR3 DNA reads TGTGCCAGCAGCTTAGGGGCTAGTCGGCGGGACACAGATACGCAGTATTTT. Amino acid sequence: CASSLGASRRDTDTQYF.

This chain joins TRBV6-1 and TRBJ1-1, with unresolved D. Trimming removed 2 bases at V and 1 base at J, with 17 bases between. Germline assignment: CDR1 MNHNS and CDR2 SASEGT. The CDR3 is 17 amino acids. CDR3 coding DNA: TGTGCCAGCAGTGAATTTTTGGTCGGTTTTGAGAACACTGAAGCTTTCTTT. Residues: CASSEFLVGFENTEAFF.